This T cell receptor beta chain originates from a study of early T cells in non-severe SARS-CoV-2 infection. Study at large: Whole-blood bulk RNA, unsorted, was sequenced, and chains were unpaired.

Each single cDNA molecule received a unique molecular identifier. Via MiXCR, TCRdb re-called the 5' RACE reads, giving one row per CDR3 protein. This sample has approximately 69,000 distinct CDR3 sequences, with 9.5% to 12% found just once. CDR1 and CDR2 (germline): SGHTA, FQGTGA. The CDR3 consists of 14 residues. V dropped 1 base and J dropped 3 bases, with 10 bases sitting between them. The sequenced sample was whole blood, obtained at baseline. This sequence originates from an adult who was a healthcare worker with PCR-confirmed SARS-CoV-2 infection or an uninfected control (not recorded which). The chain is built from TRBV7-3 and TRBJ2-7; D remains unclear. CDR3 residues: CASSLSPHLYEQYF. DNA of the CDR3: TGTGCCAGCAGCTTAAGTCCCCACCTCTACGAGCAGTACTTC.